This TCR beta chain was captured by sequencing in a study of beta chain features in type 1 diabetes (dated by TCRdb to 2016 to 2019). A note on the overall study: Mean age, gender distribution, total cell number and subset yield did not differ between patients and healthy donors. A total of about 110 million sorted cells were examined across all samples, and the number of cells per subset was strongly correlated with RNA yield. In the study, recently diagnosed type 1 diabetes patients and matched healthy donors were compared on the TCRB repertoires of their sorted circulating CD4+ T cell subsets. Regulatory and stem cell-like memory subsets were obtained from only 8 patients and about 8 healthy donors, while naive and central memory subsets were obtained from all 30 or so donors. On the study overall, not on this receptor specifically: Naive, central memory and regulatory TCRB repertoires appeared more similar among patients than among healthy donors. Because small numbers of individuals were included in the HLA sub-analyses, any influence of HLA type on TCRB rearrangement was left unresolved. Shorter templates might be favored by PCR, yet because patient and control samples were amplified and corrected together, any such skew would affect both groups equally. At VDJ recombination sites, patients with type 1 diabetes made fewer insertions and deleted more nucleotides, a pattern implying thymic rearrangement abnormalities. Because cDNA was sequenced instead of genomic DNA, activated cells with high expression could be over-represented, although the groups did not differ in activation or CD3 levels. In all four CD4+ subsets, TCRB CDR3 length was moderately but significantly shorter in type 1 diabetes patients.

Each donor gave one peripheral blood draw, roughly 0.11 L on average, collected into heparinised tubes. A BD FACSAria II was used to sort naive, central memory, regulatory and stem cell-like memory CD4+ T cells with a panel that included CD45RO, CCR7, CD25, CD127, CD95 and CD27. Every sorted population had a purity above 95%. PBMCs were isolated right away by Lymphoprep density gradient centrifugation and were stained directly, without culture. To minimize batch effects, samples were stained and sorted in pairs, one healthy donor with one patient per experiment. This clone was observed a handful of times. The antigen it recognizes is unknown. Base-call qualities are not available, and no considerably larger clone is one nucleotide away. All of the isolated RNA was reverse transcribed with the High Capacity cDNA Reverse Transcription Kit, so expressed TCRB transcripts were sequenced. Naive, central memory and regulatory T cell samples underwent deep immunoSEQ sequencing, averaging roughly 3.4 million total reads per sample. Sorted cells were lysed in RLT buffer and RNA was extracted with DNase-treated RNeasy Micro or Mini kits, depending on cell number. To prevent cross-contamination, each cell subset was processed individually, whereas patient and healthy donor samples were processed jointly. TCRB sequences were amplified from cDNA with the immunoSEQ multiplex PCR, producing 87-bp fragments spanning the CDR3 region. Amplicons were sequenced on the Illumina HiSeq platform. On the authors' methods: Synthetic template baselines were used to correct PCR bias computationally, reads within Hamming distance 2 were collapsed, and singletons that could not be merged were discarded. Reads were aligned against IMGT to assign V, D and J genes, CDR3 length and insertions or deletions at six rearrangement sites. Within each subset, clonotype counts were normalized to sorted cell number, after which true diversity and Gini coefficients were computed with the tcR R package. The overlap coefficient, calculated on TCRB nucleotide sequences, was used to measure repertoire sharing. Out-of-frame TCRB sequences from naive cells were analyzed to stand in for the pre-selection repertoire. TCRdb provides this immuneACCESS table in a form limited to in-frame rearrangements. Some clones are lacking; in checked studies, under half of them reflect an unresolved V gene, and why the rest are absent is not known. V and J calls and clone size are given by that table; D and trimming were obtained from the DNA. For this sample there are 600,000 or so clones; around 15% appear just once. Roughly 0.04% of the sample lies in the top ten.

Specimen: naive CD4+ T cells from blood. Read against the paper, the sample's cell subset or site label means: true naive CD4+ T cells. This receptor was identified in a young man with type 1 diabetes.

The CDR3 reads as follows: CASSSGRGSNQPQHF. The nucleotide sequence is given as TGTGCCAGCAGCTCGGGTAGGGGTAGCAATCAGCCCCAGCATTTT. The chain uses TRBV7-9 and TRBJ1-5, with TRBD1 perhaps the D gene, on 5 matching bases. V is clipped by 4 bases and J by 0 bases, and the sequence between their germline boundaries is 10 bases long. CDR1 and CDR2 were assigned from the germline V gene (reference sequence) as SEHNR and FQNEAQ. From cysteine to phenylalanine, the CDR3 is 15 amino acids long. Solely the CDR3 DNA is kept, with 45 bases framed from the first base.